This T cell receptor (beta chain) originates from a study of shared clonotypes between healthy human individuals. Produced via immunoSEQ multiplex PCR; TCRdb's table is partial and in-frame only. This sample has roughly 410,000 clones, with 90% to 97% found just once. In regard to this clone: The same CDR3 arises from other DNA sequences in this sample as well.

The ends were cut back, 1 base at V and 4 bases at J, with 8 bases in the middle. This CDR3 is built from 13 residues. The germline CDR1 and CDR2 sequences are GTSNPN and SVGIG (reference sequence). Healthy adults negative for HIV, lacking recent acute infections or vaccinations, served as donors. CCR7-negative CD45RA+ TemRA cells were combined with CD45RO+ cells to form CD8 memory. This chain joins TRBV30 and TRBJ1-5, with TRBD1 as a possible D gene (6 bases). This clonotype was sampled from a young man in good health. The sample comprised memory CD8+ T cells sorted from blood. Subset indicated: CD45RO+ cells pooled with CCR7-negative TemRA cells. DNA of the CDR3: TGTGCCTGGAGTGGCAGGGGAAATCAGCCCCAGCATTTT. Residues: CAWSGRGNQPQHF.